This entry is about one T cell receptor beta chain. These data belong to a study of T cells expressing NK-cell markers. CDR1 is KGHSH and CDR2 is LQKENI in the germline V gene. The CDR3 has 13 residues. TCRdb re-called the 5' RACE reads and shows each CDR3 protein once, DNA omitted. This sample's clone table lists roughly 350,000 distinct CDR3 sequences. The genes are TRBV18 and TRBJ2-1; TCRdb's D gene call, TRBD1, goes unchecked for lack of DNA. The source of this sequence is a man aged 18-75 years in good health. The sequenced sample was blood T cells: a sorted CD56 or NKG2C T cell subset, CD4+ or CD8+ T cells, or bulk PBMC T cells (not recorded which). The CDR3 loop is CASTTGQGNEQFF. Filled out from reference TRBV18 and TRBJ2-1, the complete variable domain reads NAGVMQNPRHLVRRRGQEARLRCSPMKGHSHVYWYRQLPEEGLKFMVYLQKENIIDESGMPKERFSAEFPKEGPSILRIQQVVRGDSAAYFCASTTGQGNEQFFGPGTRLTVL.